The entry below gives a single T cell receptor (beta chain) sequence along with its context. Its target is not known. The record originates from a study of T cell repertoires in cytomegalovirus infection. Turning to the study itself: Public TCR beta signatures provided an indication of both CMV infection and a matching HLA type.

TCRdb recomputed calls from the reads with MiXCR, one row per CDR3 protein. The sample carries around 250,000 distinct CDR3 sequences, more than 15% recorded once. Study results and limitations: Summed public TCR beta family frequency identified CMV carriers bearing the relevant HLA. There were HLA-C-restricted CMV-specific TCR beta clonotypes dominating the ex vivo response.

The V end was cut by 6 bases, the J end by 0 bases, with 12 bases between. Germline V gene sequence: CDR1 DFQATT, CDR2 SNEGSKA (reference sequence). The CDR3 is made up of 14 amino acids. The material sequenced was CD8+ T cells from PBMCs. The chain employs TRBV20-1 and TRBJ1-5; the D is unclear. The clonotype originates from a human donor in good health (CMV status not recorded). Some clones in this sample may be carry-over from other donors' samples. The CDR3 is CSAKRTVSNQPQHF. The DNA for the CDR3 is TGCAGTGCAAAACGGACCGTTAGCAATCAGCCCCAGCATTTT.